This T cell receptor beta chain comes out of a study of T cells after yellow fever vaccination. The study's findings and limits: Of the clonotypes, a small share occurred in both CD4 and CD8 compartments. Most primary-vaccination clones reappeared after the booster (about 97% CD4, roughly 90% CD8). Although the secondary response was weaker, it peaked faster, at day 5 versus 15.

The CDR3 contains 13 residues. Germline V lookup: CDR1 GTSNPN, CDR2 SVGIG (reference sequence). Trimming cost V 1 base and J 0 bases, with 4 bases left between them. A universal primer site and UMIs were added as TCR cDNA was made by 5'RACE template switching. Each CDR3 protein gets one entry after TCRdb re-called the 5' RACE reads with MiXCR. The sample has approximately 330,000 distinct CDR3 sequences, about 4% seen once. This clonotype was counted between two and nine times. Its antigen remains unidentified. The sample consisted of PBMCs, taken 5 days after the yellow fever booster vaccination. V usage is TRBV30 and J usage is TRBJ1-5; no definite D call. The sequence was obtained from a man between 18 and 29 years old who received the YFV17D yellow fever vaccine. The CDR3 coding sequence is TGTGCCTGGAGTGAGGGTAGCAATCAGCCCCAGCATTTT. Protein product: CAWSEGSNQPQHF.